The T cell receptor beta chain under discussion was sequenced for a study of blood T cell repertoires in COVID-19. Study context: Specimens from acute and convalescent COVID-19 originated in the United States, Italy and Spain.

Produced via immunoSEQ multiplex PCR; TCRdb's table is partial and in-frame only. There are roughly 360,000 clones in the sample; roughly 86% occur only once, and around 1% lies in the top ten. V lost 3 bases and J lost 11; bases outside the gene matches: 6. The germline gives CDR1 MNHEY, CDR2 SMNVEV (reference sequence). This CDR3 contains 12 residues. The sample was peripheral blood. This receptor was taken from a human donor with acute or convalescent COVID-19. The donor label of this sample is uncertain. The V and J genes are TRBV27 and TRBJ1-1; 7 bases agree with TRBD1. The DNA for the CDR3 is TGTGCCAGCAGTTTTGCAGGGGGGTTTGCTTTCTTT. The encoded protein is CASSFAGGFAFF.